This TCR beta chain was found in a study of spatial heterogeneity in lung cancer. Study-level information: The donors, about 78 patients with untreated early-stage non-small cell lung cancer, provided the samples.

This clonotype was recorded a few times. The CDR3 is made up of 15 amino acids. Germline CDR1 is LGHDT and CDR2 is YNNKEL (reference sequence). Trimming at V came to 2 bases and at J to 4 bases, leaving 3 bases not matched to a gene. Each CDR3 protein gets one entry after TCRdb re-called the 5' RACE reads with MiXCR. The sample records approximately 70,000 distinct CDR3 sequences, approximately 8.9% being singletons. As to time point: blood at routine non-recurrence follow-up after resection. The input material, whole RNA from tumor, nontumor lung or frozen PBMC, was sequenced unsorted. Sequenced material: PBMCs, taken at follow-up. The source of this sequence is a female donor with early-stage non-small cell lung cancer. The chain uses TRBV3-1 and TRBJ2-3, with TRBD2 identical over 10 bases. The DNA of the CDR3 is TGTGCCAGCAGCCAAACTAGCGGGAACTCAGATACGCAGTATTTT. This encodes CASSQTSGNSDTQYF.